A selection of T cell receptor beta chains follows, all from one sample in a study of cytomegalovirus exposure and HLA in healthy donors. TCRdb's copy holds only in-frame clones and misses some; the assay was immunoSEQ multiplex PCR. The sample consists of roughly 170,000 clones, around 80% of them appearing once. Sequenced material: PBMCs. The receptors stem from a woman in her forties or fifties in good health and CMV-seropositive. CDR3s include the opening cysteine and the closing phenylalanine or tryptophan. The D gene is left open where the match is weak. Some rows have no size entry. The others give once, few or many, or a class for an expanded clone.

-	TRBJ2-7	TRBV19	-	CASSTIQGDGISYEQYF	TGTGCCAGTAGTACGATACAGGGAGATGGGATCTCCTACGAGCAGTACTTC
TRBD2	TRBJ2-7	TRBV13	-	CASRRGTSGVEQYF	TGTGCCAGCAGACGAGGGACTAGCGGGGTAGAGCAGTACTTC
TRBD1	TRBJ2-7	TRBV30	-	CAWSVLVTGQGYEQYF	TGTGCCTGGAGTGTACTGGTTACGGGACAGGGCTACGAGCAGTACTTC
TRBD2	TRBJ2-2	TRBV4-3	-	CASSPAGVLGELFF	TGCGCCAGCAGCCCCGCGGGAGTACTTGGGGAGCTGTTTTTT
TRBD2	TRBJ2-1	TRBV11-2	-	CASSLGTSGYNEQFF	TGTGCCAGCAGCTTGGGGACTAGCGGCTACAATGAGCAGTTCTTC
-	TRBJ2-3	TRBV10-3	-	CAISTSTDTQYF	TGTGCCATCTCCACTAGCACAGATACGCAGTATTTT
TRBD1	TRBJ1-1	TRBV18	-	CASSPQGQGRQGTEAFF	TGTGCCAGCTCACCCCAGGGACAGGGCCGGCAGGGCACTGAAGCTTTCTTT
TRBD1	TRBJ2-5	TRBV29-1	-	CSVGNRGASSETQYF	TGCAGCGTTGGGAACAGGGGGGCAAGTTCGGAGACCCAGTACTTC
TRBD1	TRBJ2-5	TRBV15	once	CATSKDREETQYF	TGTGCCACCTCAAAGGACAGGGAAGAGACCCAGTACTTC
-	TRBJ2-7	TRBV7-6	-	CACDTRQYF	TGTGCCTGTGATACACGGCAGTACTTC
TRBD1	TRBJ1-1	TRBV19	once	CATSGGNTEAFF	TGTGCCACTTCAGGGGGCAACACTGAAGCTTTCTTT
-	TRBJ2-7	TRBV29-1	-	CSVERSYEQYF	TGCAGCGTTGAGAGGTCCTACGAGCAGTACTTC
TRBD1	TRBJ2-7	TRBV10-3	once	CAITPRQGSEQYF	TGTGCCATCACGCCCAGACAGGGGAGCGAGCAGTACTTC
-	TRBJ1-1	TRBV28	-	CASKRVLNTEAFF	TGTGCCAGCAAGAGGGTACTGAACACTGAAGCTTTCTTT
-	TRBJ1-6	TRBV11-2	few	CASSRNPRNSPLHF	TGTGCCAGCAGTAGAAATCCCCGGAATTCACCCCTCCACTTT
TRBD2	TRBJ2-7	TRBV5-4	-	CASSPGLAGGPSYEQYF	TGTGCCAGCAGCCCGGGACTAGCGGGAGGCCCCTCCTACGAGCAGTACTTC
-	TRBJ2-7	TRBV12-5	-	CARGTGSYEQYF	TGTGCTAGGGGGACTGGCTCCTACGAGCAGTACTTC
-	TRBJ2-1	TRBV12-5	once	CASGLGSSWDNHYNEQFF	TGTGCTAGTGGTTTGGGGTCGTCTTGGGACAACCACTACAATGAGCAGTTCTTC
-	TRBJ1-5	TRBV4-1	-	CASSQEYRGYSNQPQHF	TGCGCCAGCAGCCAAGAATACCGGGGTTATAGCAATCAGCCCCAGCATTTT
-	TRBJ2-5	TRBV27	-	CASSFGGRRETQYF	TGTGCCAGCAGTTTCGGGGGGCGAAGGGAGACCCAGTACTTC
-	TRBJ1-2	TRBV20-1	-	CSASGAYGYTF	TGCAGTGCTAGTGGGGCCTATGGCTACACCTTC
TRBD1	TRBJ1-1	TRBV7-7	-	CASSRGMNTEAFF	TGTGCTAGCAGCAGGGGGATGAACACTGAAGCTTTCTTT
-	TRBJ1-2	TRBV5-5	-	CASSLSGGDNYGYTF	TGTGCCAGCAGCTTGTCAGGCGGGGATAACTATGGCTACACCTTC
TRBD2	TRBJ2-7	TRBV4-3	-	CASSQDPGLAGVYEQYF	TGCGCCAGCAGCCAAGACCCGGGACTAGCGGGTGTATACGAGCAGTACTTC
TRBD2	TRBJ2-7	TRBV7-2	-	CASSRLAVHENEQYF	TGTGCCAGCAGTCGCCTAGCGGTTCACGAGAACGAGCAGTACTTC
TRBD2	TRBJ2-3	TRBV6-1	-	CASLPSGGWDTQYF	TGTGCCAGCCTACCAAGCGGGGGGTGGGATACGCAGTATTTT
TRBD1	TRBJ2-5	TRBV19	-	CASSTDRGTETQYF	TGTGCCAGTAGTACGGACAGGGGGACGGAGACCCAGTACTTC
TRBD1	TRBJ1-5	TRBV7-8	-	CASSSHSTGNQPQHF	TGTGCCAGCAGCTCCCACTCGACAGGGAATCAGCCCCAGCATTTT
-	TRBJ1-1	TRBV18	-	CASSPYRNTEAFF	TGTGCCAGCTCACCCTACAGGAACACTGAAGCTTTCTTT